A single sample gave rise to the 20 T cell receptor beta chains below, sequenced in a study of T cell repertoires in ileal Crohn's disease. Produced via immunoSEQ multiplex PCR; TCRdb's table is partial and in-frame only. The sample consists of around 3,000 clones, more than 75% of them appearing once. Time point given: proximal margin of the surgical specimen (macroscopically non-inflamed). The sequenced sample was ileal tissue. These receptors came from an adult with Crohn's disease.

This clone was counted a few times. This sequence joins TRBV5-1 and TRBJ1-1; possibly TRBD1 for D (6 bases). With 2 bases removed from V and 7 bases from J, the gap between germline ends came to 24 bases. Germline V CDR1 and CDR2: SGHRS, YFSETQ. The CDR3 is 17 residues long. The CDR3 loop is CASSFTTGSPDHGEAFF. As DNA, the CDR3 is TGCGCCAGCAGCTTTACAACAGGGAGTCCGGATCACGGTGAAGCTTTCTTT.

With regard to this clone: The sample holds other DNA sequences that translate to the same CDR3. V is TRBV7-6 and J is TRBJ2-1; 7 nucleotides align to TRBD1. From germline, CDR1 is SGHVS and CDR2 FNYEAQ. The CDR3 runs to 15 residues. Trimming cost V 1 base and J 3 bases; bases outside gene matches: 3. CDR3 amino acids: CASSLGAGGYNEQFF. The CDR3 DNA is TGTGCCAGCAGCTTAGGGGCAGGGGGCTACAATGAGCAGTTCTTC.

The chain employs TRBV2 and TRBJ1-1, with a possible D match to TRBD1 (6 bases). Germline CDR1 is SNHLY and CDR2 is FYNNEI. Trimming cost V 0 bases and J 5 bases, with 13 bases left between them. The CDR3 loop spans 15 amino acids. The CDR3 spells CASSEASRGGTEAFF. The DNA of the CDR3 is TGTGCCAGCAGTGAAGCGTCCAGGGGTGGAACTGAAGCTTTCTTT.

The CDR3 DNA is TGTGCCAGCAGCCTAGACAGGGGTGCGAACACCGGGGAGCTGTTTTTT. Its protein is CASSLDRGANTGELFF. The chain carries TRBV5-6 and TRBJ2-2; the match to TRBD1 covers 8 bases. V lost 4 bases and J lost 0; bases outside the gene matches: 5. In germline, CDR1 is SGHDT, CDR2 YYEEEE. There are 16 residues in the CDR3.

This clone was recorded a few times. The rearrangement links TRBV5-1 to TRBJ2-1; D is possibly TRBD2 (5 bases). V lost 7 bases to trimming and J lost 0 bases, with 20 bases between them. Per the germline V gene, CDR1 is SGHRS and CDR2 is YFSETQ. This CDR3 is 17 amino acids long. This chain's CDR3 is CASRFVTGIYSYNEQFF. The CDR3 bases are TGCGCCAGCCGATTCGTGACCGGGATTTACTCCTACAATGAGCAGTTCTTC.

The chain has TRBV27 and TRBJ2-3, with 11 bases aligning to TRBD2. The CDR3 length is 17 residues. The V and J ends lost 5 bases and 2 bases, in that order; junction bases with no gene match: 9. Per the germline V gene, CDR1 is MNHEY and CDR2 is SMNVEV (reference sequence). CDR3 nucleotide sequence: TGTGCCAGCAGTCTACGGACTAGCGGGCTTACCACAGATACGCAGTATTTT. Its protein is CASSLRTSGLTTDTQYF.

This clone was picked up one time. The CDR3 loop reads CASSWDRKETQYF. Here the CDR3 DNA reads TGTGCCAGCAGTTGGGACAGGAAAGAGACCCAGTACTTC. The chain uses TRBV2 and TRBJ2-5; 8 bases line up with TRBD1. The junction had 2 bases not matched to a gene; V was cut back by 5 bases and J by 3 bases. CDR3 length equals 13 residues. CDR1 is SNHLY and CDR2 is FYNNEI in the germline V gene.

V usage is TRBV2 and J usage is TRBJ2-7; D might be TRBD1 (6 bases). CDR3 length: 12 residues. Per the germline V gene, CDR1 is SNHLY and CDR2 is FYNNEI. V lost 7 bases and J lost 4, with 11 bases in between. CDR3 amino acids: CASKGQRYEQYF. CDR3 DNA sequence: TGTGCCAGCAAGGGACAAAGATACGAGCAGTACTTC.

V and J are TRBV5-1 and TRBJ2-1; tentatively, D is TRBD1 or TRBD2 (5 bases each). V lost 5 bases and J lost 15, with 27 bases in between. This CDR3 spans 15 amino acids. Germline V gene sequence: CDR1 SGHRS, CDR2 YFSETQ. The DNA of the CDR3 is TGCGCCAGCAGTCTGGCGGAGGTCCCAGGGTTGGCATGGTTCTTC. It translates to CASSLAEVPGLAWFF.

The rearrangement uses TRBV7-2 and TRBJ2-1; TRBD1 or TRBD2 may be the D gene (5 bases each). The CDR3 runs to 15 residues. V was cut by 3 bases and J by 0 bases, with 9 bases left in between. The germline gives CDR1 SGHTA, CDR2 FQGNSA. CDR3: CASSFEGSSYNEQFF. The CDR3 nucleotides are TGTGCCAGCAGCTTCGAGGGGAGCTCCTACAATGAGCAGTTCTTC.

V is TRBV4-1 and J is TRBJ1-2; no definite D call. Deletions cut 3 bases from V and 4 bases from J, with 18 bases between. Germline lookup yields CDR1 MGHRA and CDR2 YSYEKL. CDR3 size: 16 residues. CDR3 in amino acids: CASSQAVPQAAYGYTF. The CDR3 nucleotides read TGCGCCAGCAGCCAGGCCGTTCCTCAGGCCGCCTATGGCTACACCTTC.

This chain connects TRBV4-2 to TRBJ2-2; TRBD2 matches at 8 bases. Germline V lookup: CDR1 LGHNA, CDR2 YNFKEQ. The ends lost 0 bases at V and 5 bases at J; junction bases unmatched: 8. This CDR3 is 17 amino acids long. This chain's CDR3 is CASSQDGLAGGTGELFF. CDR3 sequence (DNA): TGTGCCAGCAGCCAAGACGGACTAGCCGGGGGGACCGGGGAGCTGTTTTTT.

The rearrangement uses TRBV12-5 and TRBJ2-1; 8 bases align to TRBD2. The CDR3 is 14 residues long. V dropped 8 bases and J dropped 9; count of bases not matched to a gene: 12. CDR1 and CDR2 (germline): LGHNT, FRNRAP. CDR3: CASRKSGSSGEQFF. CDR3 DNA sequence: TGTGCTAGTCGGAAGAGCGGGAGTTCCGGTGAGCAGTTCTTC.

J is TRBJ1-2 and V is TRBV19, with TRBD1 matching 12 bases. Germline loops: CDR1 LNHDA, CDR2 SQIVND (reference sequence). This CDR3 has 17 residues. V gave up 7 bases and J gave up 3 bases; unmatched junction bases: 12. CDR3 sequence reads: CASTARDRGLMDYGYTF. In nucleotides, the CDR3 is TGTGCCAGTACCGCCCGGGACAGGGGGCTCATGGACTATGGCTACACCTTC.

This clone was counted a few times. The genes are TRBV10-2 and TRBJ2-7; D possibly uses TRBD1 or TRBD2 (5 bases each). Germline CDR1 reads WSHSY; CDR2 reads SAAADI. The V and J ends lost 8 bases and 7 bases respectively, with 24 bases between them. The CDR3 totals 15 residues. The CDR3 here is CASLLKFRDRGEQYF. The CDR3 DNA reads TGCGCCAGCCTGCTAAAGTTCAGGGACCGGGGAGAGCAGTACTTC.

This chain connects TRBV9 to TRBJ1-1, with TRBD1 identical over 7 bases. The V segment lost 3 bases and the J segment 2 bases; nucleotides outside the gene matches: 4. This CDR3 contains 14 residues. CDR1 is SGDLS, CDR2 YYNGEE, per germline. The CDR3 sequence is CASSEGAVNTEAFF. DNA of the CDR3: TGTGCCAGCAGCGAGGGGGCCGTAAACACTGAAGCTTTCTTT.

By share of the sample, this clone is medium-sized (0.01 to 0.1%). The rearrangement links TRBV7-7 to TRBJ2-7; no clear D gene. V lost 3 bases to trimming and J lost 2 bases, with 11 bases between them. The CDR3 is 14 residues long. The V gene's germline CDR1 is SSHAT and CDR2 FNYEAQ (reference sequence). The CDR3 is CASSLYDGPYEQYF. Here the CDR3 DNA reads TGTGCCAGCAGCTTGTACGACGGGCCCTACGAGCAGTACTTC.

The rearrangement joins TRBV7-9 to TRBJ2-1; D is ambiguous. The CDR3 is 16 amino acids. V was trimmed by 6 bases and J by 3 bases, leaving 18 bases between them. Germline values: CDR1 SEHNR, CDR2 FQNEAQ (reference sequence). The CDR3, as DNA: TGTGCCAGCAGACAGACTTACACTTCCGTCTACAATGAGCAGTTCTTC. This sequence encodes CASRQTYTSVYNEQFF.

This sequence joins TRBV7-2 and TRBJ1-4; no reliable D call. Germline assignment: CDR1 SGHTA and CDR2 FQGNSA. The CDR3 contains 14 residues. Deletions cut 0 bases from V and 6 bases from J, with 8 bases between. Here the CDR3 DNA reads TGTGCCAGCAGCTTAGCTGGGTCCCATGAAAAACTGTTTTTT. It yields the protein CASSLAGSHEKLFF.

This chain uses TRBV9 with TRBJ2-7; 7 bases map to TRBD1. The trim removed 4 bases at V and 4 bases at J, leaving 2 bases unmatched. The CDR3 runs 12 residues. CDR1 and CDR2 (germline): SGDLS, YYNGEE. The CDR3 DNA reads as TGTGCCAGCAGCCCGACAGGGTACGAGCAGTACTTC. Its protein is CASSPTGYEQYF.